This TCR beta chain emerged from a study of T cell responses to AZD1222 COVID-19 vaccine. Study overall: Pooling of second doses given at about 4 or about 12 weeks was done. Study-level findings and limits: Among the donors, most were white British and more were female, and clonal diversity was possibly underestimated. After the peak T cell response, and only then, were repertoires sampled.

This clone came up a few times. Antigen: not known. Only in-frame clones appear in the TCRdb table, and some are missing; sequencing was by immunoSEQ multiplex PCR. Among around 180,000 clones listed, around 89% were seen once. Germline-derived CDR1 and CDR2 are SGHDN and FVKESK. This CDR3 has 19 amino acids. Trimming cost V 3 bases and J 5 bases, with 29 bases left between them. The material sequenced was peripheral blood, taken on day 0 of AZD1222 vaccination. The TCR sequence derives from an adult in good health. V gene TRBV14 combines with J gene TRBJ2-7, with a possible D match to TRBD2 (7 bases). The CDR3 loop reads CASSQGAHGGSPVFHEQYF. CDR3 in DNA: TGTGCCAGCAGCCAGGGGGCCCATGGCGGGAGTCCCGTATTCCACGAGCAGTACTTC. Drawing the rest from reference TRBV14 and TRBJ2-7, the complete variable domain is EAGVTQFPSHSVIEKGQTVTLRCDPISGHDNLYWYRRVMGKEIKFLLHFVKESKQDESGMPNNRFLAERTGGTYSTLKVQPAELEDSGVYFCASSQGAHGGSPVFHEQYFGPGTRLTVT.